This record looks at one T cell receptor (beta chain) sequence and its context. This may stem from a read error, because a much larger clone lies one nucleotide away. The second PCR ran roughly 7 to 11 cycles with a sample-barcoded 5' primer and J-beta primers. TCRdb redid the calling of the 5' RACE reads with MiXCR, one entry per CDR3 protein. In the table there are around 1,900,000 distinct CDR3 sequences, about 39% of which are singletons. The CDR3 is 11 amino acids. The total RNA that was extracted per sample amounted to at least 5.5 micrograms. These data come from a study of blood T cells in healthy people across ages.

Specimen: blood. The sequence derives from a human donor in good health. The rearrangement joins TRBV12-3 or TRBV12-4 to TRBJ2-1; D is ambiguous. The CDR3, as DNA: TGTGCCAGCAGCTATAACAATGGGCAGTTCTTC. Protein product: CASSYNNGQFF.